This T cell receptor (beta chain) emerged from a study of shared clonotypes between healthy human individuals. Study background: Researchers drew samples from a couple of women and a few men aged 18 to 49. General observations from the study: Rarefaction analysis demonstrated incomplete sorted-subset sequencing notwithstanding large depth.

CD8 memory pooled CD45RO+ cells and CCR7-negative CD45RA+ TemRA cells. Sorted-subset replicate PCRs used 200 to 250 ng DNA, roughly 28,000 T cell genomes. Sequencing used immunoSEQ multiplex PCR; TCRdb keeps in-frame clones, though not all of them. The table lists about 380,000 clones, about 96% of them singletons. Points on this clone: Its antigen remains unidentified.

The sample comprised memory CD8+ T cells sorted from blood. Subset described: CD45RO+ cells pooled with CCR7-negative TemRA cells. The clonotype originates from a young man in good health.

The CDR3 sequence is CATSRAAGPYYNEQFF. Here the CDR3 DNA reads TGTGCCACCAGCAGAGCGGCGGGACCTTACTACAATGAGCAGTTCTTC. This chain uses TRBV15 with TRBJ2-1, with a tentative D call TRBD2 (6 bases). V gave up 1 base and J gave up 3 bases, with 13 bases separating them. The CDR3 consists of 16 residues. The V gene's germline CDR1 is LNHNV and CDR2 YYDKDF (reference sequence).